Listed below are T cell receptor beta chains from one sample, sequenced in a study of blood T cell repertoires in COVID-19. Here immunoSEQ multiplex PCR was the method, and the copy in TCRdb shows in-frame clones only, minus some. The data show a few hundred thousand clones, more than 85% seen once. Specimen: peripheral blood. The receptor set was obtained from an older woman with COVID-19, enrolled during active disease. The CDR3 runs from the conserved cysteine through the conserved F or W. Each record gives: J gene, V gene, D gene, clone size, CDR3 protein, CDR3 DNA. A D gene is named only where the DNA matches it firmly. Clone size is not always given. Where it is, it says once, few, many or a class for expanded clones.

TRBJ1-3,TRBV5-1,-,-,CASSPTGRSGNTIYF,TGCGCCAGCAGCCCCACAGGAAGATCTGGAAACACCATATATTTT
TRBJ1-1,TRBV13,TRBD1,-,CASSSGGPEAFF,TGTGCCAGCAGCTCAGGGGGCCCCGAAGCTTTCTTT
TRBJ1-2,TRBV28,-,-,CATGVGSYGYTF,TGTGCCACCGGGGTGGGTAGCTATGGCTACACCTTC
TRBJ2-2,TRBV11-2,TRBD1,-,CASSLGRDRRYTGELFF,TGTGCCAGCAGCTTAGGACGGGACAGGAGGTACACCGGGGAGCTGTTTTTT
TRBJ1-5,TRBV15,TRBD1,once,CATGSDRGGGNQPQHF,TGTGCCACTGGTTCGGACAGGGGCGGGGGCAATCAGCCCCAGCATTTT
TRBJ1-3,TRBV7-8,TRBD1,-,CASSLDRANTIYF,TGTGCCAGCAGCTTGGACAGGGCCAACACCATATATTTT
TRBJ2-5,TRBV7-9,TRBD2,-,CASSPPWGLAGEETQYF,TGTGCCAGCAGCCCCCCATGGGGACTAGCGGGAGAAGAGACCCAGTACTTC
TRBJ1-2,TRBV9,-,-,CASSVVGGLGSGYTF,TGTGCCAGCAGCGTAGTCGGGGGATTGGGGTCTGGCTACACCTTC
TRBJ2-1,TRBV3-1/TRBV3-2,-,-,CASSQAGGLPPIEQFF,TGTGCCAGCAGCCAAGCTGGGGGACTCCCTCCAATAGAGCAGTTCTTC
TRBJ2-3,TRBV4-3,-,few,CASSHDSRTDTQYF,TGCGCCAGCAGCCACGACAGCCGCACAGATACGCAGTATTTT
TRBJ2-7,TRBV13,-,-,CASSFRGGAWEQYF,TGTGCCAGCAGCTTTAGAGGGGGGGCGTGGGAGCAGTACTTC
TRBJ1-2,TRBV28,-,-,CASGTPGGYTF,TGTGCCAGCGGGACTCCAGGTGGCTACACCTTC
TRBJ2-1,TRBV7-9,TRBD2,-,CASSQKIRLAGVVNEQFF,TGTGCCAGCAGTCAGAAGATAAGACTAGCGGGAGTGGTAAATGAGCAGTTCTTC
TRBJ2-7,TRBV30,-,-,CAWSVPGATYEQYF,TGTGCCTGGAGTGTACCGGGAGCAACCTACGAGCAGTACTTC
TRBJ1-6,TRBV30,TRBD1,-,CAWSAETGGNSPLHF,TGTGCCTGGAGTGCCGAGACAGGGGGTAATTCACCCCTCCACTTT
TRBJ2-2,TRBV7-9,-,few,CASRRAGSTGELFF,TGTGCCAGCCGGCGGGCAGGTAGCACCGGGGAGCTGTTTTTT
TRBJ2-3,TRBV6-2/TRBV6-3,-,once,CASSPTRDSQYF,TGTGCCAGCAGCCCGACCAGGGATTCGCAGTATTTT
TRBJ1-2,TRBV5-6,-,-,CASSFIGDNYGYTF,TGTGCCAGCAGCTTCATCGGGGATAACTATGGCTACACCTTC
TRBJ1-5,TRBV5-8,TRBD1,once,CASSPGQGINQPQHF,TGTGCCAGCAGCCCTGGACAGGGGATCAATCAGCCCCAGCATTTT
TRBJ2-2,TRBV28,TRBD2,-,CASSKLAGDSRGELFF,TGTGCCAGCAGTAAACTAGCGGGTGATTCACGGGGGGAGCTGTTTTTT
TRBJ1-2,TRBV3-1/TRBV3-2,-,-,CASSPTGNYGYTF,TGTGCCAGCAGCCCGACAGGCAACTATGGCTACACCTTC
TRBJ1-3,TRBV10-3,-,-,CAISESDIPGNTIYF,TGTGCCATCAGTGAGTCGGACATACCTGGAAACACCATATATTTT
TRBJ1-2,TRBV4-3,-,-,CASSRANTGGINYGYTF,TGCGCCAGCAGCCGAGCAAACACGGGGGGTATTAACTATGGCTACACCTTC
TRBJ2-3,TRBV7-9,TRBD2,once,CASSLAPSGNLDTQYF,TGTGCCAGCAGCTTAGCGCCTAGCGGGAATTTAGATACGCAGTATTTT
TRBJ1-6,TRBV18,-,-,CASSRPGNSPLHF,TGTGCCAGCTCACGGCCGGGGAATTCACCCCTCCACTTT
TRBJ1-6,TRBV28,-,-,CASSLLGQGGSPLHF,TGTGCCAGCAGTTTATTAGGTCAGGGTGGTTCACCCCTCCACTTT
TRBJ1-6,TRBV28,-,-,CASSLTSGIADNSPLHF,TGTGCCAGCAGTTTAACGTCAGGGATCGCTGATAATTCACCCCTCCACTTT
TRBJ1-2,TRBV30,-,-,CAWSVSDYGYTF,TGTGCCTGGAGTGTCTCCGACTATGGCTACACCTTC
TRBJ1-4,TRBV28,-,-,CASIKNSGVSLFF,TGTGCCAGCATTAAGAATTCGGGTGTAAGTTTGTTTTTT